The 21 T cell receptor beta chains reported below all come from one sample, sequenced in a study of blood T cell repertoires in COVID-19. Libraries were prepared by immunoSEQ multiplex PCR; TCRdb keeps only in-frame clonotypes and omits some of them. The repertoire holds 140,000 to 150,000 clones, with around 90% as singletons. The sequencing sample was made of PBMCs or T cells enriched from blood (not recorded which). All receptors derive from a woman aged 40 to 55 who had been exposed to COVID-19.

V usage is TRBV9 and J usage is TRBJ1-3, with 12 bases that match TRBD1. Trimming at V came to 4 bases and at J to 4 bases, leaving 3 bases not matched to a gene. CDR3 length: 15 amino acids. Germline assignment: CDR1 SGDLS and CDR2 YYNGEE. The CDR3 region has the DNA TGTGCCAGCAGCCCGGGACAGGGGGCAGGAAACACCATATATTTT. Encoded protein: CASSPGQGAGNTIYF.

The chain couples TRBV5-1 to TRBJ1-2, with 12 bases that match TRBD1. Germline loops: CDR1 SGHRS, CDR2 YFSETQ. V trimming: 3 bases; J trimming: 4 bases; junction bases outside the gene matches: 7. This CDR3 has 16 residues. CDR3 sequence: CASSWGTGGASYGYTF. The CDR3, as DNA: TGCGCCAGCAGCTGGGGGACAGGGGGCGCATCCTATGGCTACACCTTC.

V usage is TRBV5-6 and J usage is TRBJ1-6; D gene ambiguous. Trimming left V 0 bases short and J 5 bases short, with 6 bases between. Germline CDR1 SGHDT, CDR2 YYEEEE. CDR3 size: 14 residues. The CDR3 DNA is TGTGCCAGCAGCTTGGGGCGGAATAATTCACCCCTCCACTTT. Its translation is CASSLGRNNSPLHF.

The CDR3 spells CASSQVGGAGDTQYF. The CDR3 nucleotides are TGTGCCAGCAGCCAAGTTGGCGGGGCGGGGGATACGCAGTATTTT. This chain links TRBV14 with TRBJ2-3; possibly TRBD2 for D (6 bases). The CDR3 sequence is 15 residues long. The germline gives CDR1 SGHDN, CDR2 FVKESK. V was clipped by 1 base and J by 6 bases, with 14 bases between them.

V is TRBV3-1 (or the pseudogene TRBV3-2) and J is TRBJ2-1; 8 bases align to TRBD2. J lost 7 bases, V lost 0 bases, and 8 bases had no gene match. The CDR3 runs 16 residues. The V gene's germline CDR1 is LGHDT and CDR2 YNNKEL (reference sequence). CDR3 region: CASSQDLGGGGNEQFF. The CDR3 DNA reads TGTGCCAGCAGCCAAGATCTCGGGGGGGGCGGTAATGAGCAGTTCTTC.

This chain uses TRBV2 with TRBJ1-3; TRBD1 is a possible D gene (6 bases). Per the germline V gene, CDR1 is SNHLY and CDR2 is FYNNEI. The germline V and J ends were trimmed by 5 bases and 0 bases, with 11 bases remaining between them. CDR3 size: 15 residues. The CDR3, as DNA: TGTGCCAGCAGTAATCGGGACATCTCTGGAAACACCATATATTTT. Translated, it gives CASSNRDISGNTIYF.

The rearrangement uses TRBV6-2 or TRBV6-3 and TRBJ1-5; TRBD1 agrees at 9 bases. V trimming: 6 bases; J trimming: 6 bases; junction bases outside the gene matches: 9. Germline V gene sequence: CDR1 MNHEY, CDR2 SVGEGT. The CDR3 runs 15 residues. The CDR3 spells CASSLDRGSGQPQHF. The CDR3 region has the DNA TGTGCCAGCAGCCTCGACAGGGGGTCCGGTCAGCCCCAGCATTTT.

The chain links TRBV7-8 to TRBJ2-1; 8 nucleotides match TRBD2. The ends lost 1 base at V and 4 bases at J; junction bases unmatched: 3. The CDR3 is 15 amino acids. CDR1 and CDR2 (germline): SGHVS, FQNEAQ. CDR3 in DNA: TGTGCCAGCAGCTTAGACTCGGGAGGGTACAATGAGCAGTTCTTC. This encodes CASSLDSGGYNEQFF.

The chain's CDR3 is CSVDRAGNGYTF. CDR3 nucleotide sequence: TGCAGCGTCGACAGGGCTGGTAATGGCTACACCTTC. The chain is built from TRBV29-1 and TRBJ1-2; TRBD1 aligns across 7 bases. The J segment lost 6 bases and the V segment lost 6 bases, leaving 7 bases of the junction unmatched. Germline values: CDR1 SQVTM, CDR2 ANQGSEA. CDR3 length: 12 amino acids.

With respect to this clone: This CDR3 is also generated by other DNA sequences in the sample. The genes are TRBV7-2 and TRBJ2-2, with 10 bases matching TRBD1. There are 15 residues in the CDR3. Per germline, CDR1 SGHTA and CDR2 FQGNSA. Trimming at V came to 5 bases and at J to 4 bases, leaving 4 bases not matched to a gene. The CDR3 coding sequence is TGTGCCAGCAGCCCAAGGACAGGGGGCACCGGGGAGCTGTTTTTT. Encoded protein: CASSPRTGGTGELFF.

The J gene is TRBJ1-1, the V gene TRBV10-3; D gene uncertain. V dropped 4 bases and J dropped 1 base, with 7 bases sitting between them. Per the germline V gene, CDR1 is ENHRY and CDR2 is SYGVKD. This CDR3 has 13 residues. CDR3 bases: TGTGCCATCAGTGTGGGAGAGAACACTGAAGCTTTCTTT. Protein sequence: CAISVGENTEAFF.

The chain recombines TRBV5-1 with TRBJ2-7; tentatively, D is TRBD2 (5 bases). The CDR3 consists of 15 residues. V was trimmed by 0 bases and J by 0 bases, leaving 10 bases between them. Germline values: CDR1 SGHRS, CDR2 YFSETQ. The CDR3 nucleotides read TGCGCCAGCAGCTTGGGAGAGGGCTACTCCTACGAGCAGTACTTC. This gives the protein CASSLGEGYSYEQYF.

The chain employs TRBV5-1 and TRBJ1-2; 8 nucleotides match TRBD1. Per the germline V gene, CDR1 is SGHRS and CDR2 is YFSETQ. The CDR3 covers 13 residues. Trimming took 0 bases from V and 6 from J; bases not matched to a gene: 1. In DNA, the CDR3 is TGCGCCAGCAGCTTGGGACAGGGGAATGGCTACACCTTC. Residues: CASSLGQGNGYTF.

This sequence joins TRBV27 and TRBJ1-1, with D possibly being TRBD1 (6 bases). Per germline, CDR1 MNHEY and CDR2 SMNVEV (reference sequence). This CDR3 comprises 16 residues. V dropped 3 bases and J dropped 1 base, with 15 bases sitting between them. CDR3 sequence (DNA): TGTGCCAGCAGTTTTAGCTGGGGGGGCGAGAACACTGAAGCTTTCTTT. It is translated as CASSFSWGGENTEAFF.

This sequence joins TRBV2 and TRBJ1-2, with a weak D call TRBD1 (6 bases). CDR1 is SNHLY, CDR2 FYNNEI, per germline. There are 12 residues in the CDR3. Trimming pared 7 bases from V and 8 bases from J, leaving 14 bases between. CDR3 nucleotides: TGTGCCAGCACCCGACAGGACGAGGGCTACACCTTC. Translating gives CASTRQDEGYTF.

The V gene is TRBV6-1, the J gene TRBJ1-2; D is unresolved. This CDR3 region has 14 residues. CDR1 is MNHNS and CDR2 is SASEGT in the germline V gene. Trimming shortened V by 0 bases and J by 7 bases, and 12 bases separated the two germline ends. In nucleotides, the CDR3 is TGTGCCAGCAGTGAAGCGGCAGTGCGGGGTGGCTACACCTTC. Its translation is CASSEAAVRGGYTF.

The chain links TRBV4-1 to TRBJ1-6, with 7 bases matching TRBD1. V was pared by 4 bases and J by 10 bases, with 7 bases of the junction left unmatched. CDR1 is MGHRA and CDR2 is YSYEKL in the germline V gene. CDR3 length: 14 amino acids. The CDR3 protein is CASSPRDSFSPLHF. Written as DNA, the CDR3 is TGCGCCAGCAGCCCCAGGGACAGCTTCTCACCCCTCCACTTT.

This chain connects TRBV12-5 to TRBJ2-1, with unresolved D. V lost 7 bases to trimming and J lost 6 bases, with 7 bases between them. The germline gives CDR1 LGHNT, CDR2 FRNRAP. The CDR3 sequence is 11 residues long. DNA of the CDR3: TGTGCTAGTGTCCCATCCAATGAGCAGTTCTTC. Its protein product is CASVPSNEQFF.

The chain has TRBV7-6 and TRBJ2-1; 8 positions agree with TRBD2. The V gene end was trimmed by 5 bases and the J gene end by 13 bases; junction bases not matched to a gene: 4. The CDR3 consists of 11 residues. Germline CDR1 SGHVS, CDR2 FNYEAQ. The CDR3 DNA sequence: TGTGCCAGCAGCCCGGGGGGGGTCCAGTTCTTC. The encoded protein is CASSPGGVQFF.

This chain uses TRBV10-1 with TRBJ2-3; D is possibly TRBD2 (6 bases). V was trimmed by 4 bases and J by 5 bases, leaving 13 bases between them. The CDR3 length is 14 residues. Germline lookup yields CDR1 WNHNN and CDR2 SYGVQD (reference sequence). The CDR3 region has the DNA TGCGCCAGCAGTGGGGAACTAGCAGGAGATACGCAGTATTTT. This gives the protein CASSGELAGDTQYF.

The rearrangement joins TRBV24-1 to TRBJ2-2; D uncertain. The CDR3 consists of 12 residues. V lost 10 bases and J 0 bases, leaving 5 bases between the germline ends. CDR1 and CDR2 from the germline V gene are KGHDR and SFDVKD. The CDR3 spells CATTANTGELFF. The CDR3 region has the DNA TGTGCCACAACGGCGAACACCGGGGAGCTGTTTTTT.